Below, 21 T cell receptor beta chains from the same sample are listed, as sequenced in a study of cytomegalovirus exposure and HLA in healthy donors. Primers: 60 Vbeta forward and 13 Jbeta reverse. Some clones are missing from TCRdb's copy, which holds only in-frame ones; the method was immunoSEQ multiplex PCR. Counted here are roughly 100,000 clones, 12% to 15% occurring once; the ten biggest clones make up roughly 0.79%. The sequenced sample consisted of PBMCs. These receptors all stem from a female donor in good health and CMV-seronegative.

V is TRBV6-5 and J is TRBJ1-1; D remains ambiguous. Trimming removed 5 bases at V and 1 base at J, with 8 bases between. Germline values: CDR1 MNHEY, CDR2 SVGAGI. This CDR3 has 13 residues. CDR3 in amino acids: CASSHTENTEAFF. As DNA, the CDR3 is TGTGCCAGCAGTCATACAGAGAACACTGAAGCTTTCTTT.

This clone has just a few counts. The rearrangement uses TRBV7-9 and TRBJ1-4; 8 nucleotides line up with TRBD1. Germline V lookup: CDR1 SEHNR, CDR2 FQNEAQ (reference sequence). Trimming at V came to 1 base and at J to 6 bases, leaving 7 bases not matched to a gene. The CDR3 consists of 16 residues. CDR3 amino acids: CASSLGYRGSDEKLFF. In DNA form, the CDR3 reads TGTGCCAGCAGCTTAGGGTACAGGGGGTCGGATGAAAAACTGTTTTTT.

The V and J genes are TRBV7-3 and TRBJ2-7; D perhaps matches TRBD1 (6 bases). Germline V gene sequence: CDR1 SGHTA, CDR2 FQGTGA. Between the trimmed V and J ends, which lost 2 bases and 5 bases, there was a span of 10 bases. CDR3 length: 13 amino acids. CDR3 residues: CASSLRRGHEQYF. Written as DNA, the CDR3 is TGTGCCAGCAGCTTACGCAGGGGCCACGAGCAGTACTTC. The full variable domain, in which reference TRBV7-3 and TRBJ2-7 provide the parts outside the CDR3, is GAGVSQTPSNKVTEKGKYVELRCDPISGHTALYWYRQSLGQGPEFLIYFQGTGAADDSGLPNDRFFAVRPEGSVSTLKIQRTERGDSAVYLCASSLRRGHEQYFGPGTRLTVT.

Comments on this clone: The junction departs from the called germline gene at one end, perhaps through a read error. CDR3 region: CASSLARRGETQYF. The CDR3 bases are TGTGCTAGCAGCTTAGCGCGCAGGGGAGAGACCCAGTACTTC. The V gene is TRBV7-7, the J gene TRBJ2-5; maybe TRBD1 (6 bases). The CDR3 totals 14 residues. Per germline, CDR1 SSHAT and CDR2 FNYEAQ (reference sequence).

V is TRBV19 and J is TRBJ1-5, with TRBD1 matching over 9 bases. V shed 3 bases, J shed 2 bases, and the junction held 8 bases outside the gene matches. Germline CDR1 LNHDA, CDR2 SQIVND (reference sequence). The CDR3 is 17 residues long. The CDR3 DNA reads as TGTGCCAGTAGTATTGATGGGACAGGGTGGGGCAATCAGCCCCAGCATTTT. Amino acids: CASSIDGTGWGNQPQHF. Full variable domain (outside the CDR3, taken from reference TRBV19 and TRBJ1-5): DGGITQSPKYLFRKEGQNVTLSCEQNLNHDAMYWYRQDPGQGLRLIYYSQIVNDFQKGDIAEGYSVSREKKESFPLTVTSAQKNPTAFYLCASSIDGTGWGNQPQHFGDGTRLSIL.

The chain joins TRBV7-2 to TRBJ2-7; the match to TRBD1 covers 10 bases. Germline V gene sequence: CDR1 SGHTA, CDR2 FQGNSA. The V gene end was trimmed by 5 bases and the J gene end by 1 base; junction bases not matched to a gene: 5. This CDR3 has 15 residues. In DNA form, the CDR3 reads TGTGCCAGCAGCAGGGACAGGGGAGGTTCCTACGAGCAGTACTTC. This sequence encodes CASSRDRGGSYEQYF. Full variable domain (missing parts from reference TRBV7-2 and TRBJ2-7): GAGVSQSPSNKVTEKGKDVELRCDPISGHTALYWYRQSLGQGLEFLIYFQGNSAPDKSGLPSDRFSAERTGGSVSTLTIQRTQQEDSAVYLCASSRDRGGSYEQYFGPGTRLTVT.

This clone showed up just a few times. This chain joins TRBV5-1 and TRBJ2-7; TRBD1 aligns across 10 bases. CDR1 is SGHRS, CDR2 YFSETQ, per germline. The CDR3 sequence is 14 residues long. With V trimmed by 0 bases and J by 6 bases, 3 bases remained unmatched. The CDR3 here is CASSLDGTGVEQYF. The CDR3 DNA reads TGCGCCAGCAGCTTGGACGGGACAGGGGTCGAGCAGTACTTC.

The table lists this clone with a few counts. The V and J genes are TRBV15 and TRBJ2-1, with 9 positions matching TRBD2. The germline V gene has CDR1 LNHNV and CDR2 YYDKDF (reference sequence). The CDR3 totals 16 residues. J gave up 7 bases and V 3 bases, and 10 bases lay outside the gene matches. The CDR3 reads CATSRGREGLFNEQFF. CDR3 sequence (DNA): TGTGCCACCAGCAGGGGGCGGGAGGGCCTCTTTAATGAGCAGTTCTTC. Using reference TRBV15 and TRBJ2-1 for the parts outside the CDR3, the full variable domain is DAMVIQNPRYQVTQFGKPVTLSCSQTLNHNVMYWYQQKSSQAPKLLFHYYDKDFNNEADTPDNFQSRRPNTSFCFLDIRSPGLGDTAMYLCATSRGREGLFNEQFFGPGTRLTVL.

The rearrangement uses TRBV7-9 and TRBJ1-4; TRBD1 matches 9 bases. The CDR3 is 15 residues long. The trim removed 5 bases at V and 8 bases at J, leaving 9 bases unmatched. CDR1 is SEHNR and CDR2 is FQNEAQ in the germline V gene (reference sequence). DNA of the CDR3: TGTGCCAGCAGCGCCACAGGGGGCAGGAGCGAAAAACTGTTTTTT. It is translated as CASSATGGRSEKLFF.

This clone has only a few counts. The chain uses TRBV18 and TRBJ1-2, with no clear D. V lost 4 bases and J 3 bases, leaving 9 bases between the germline ends. Germline V gene sequence: CDR1 KGHSH, CDR2 LQKENI. There are 13 residues in the CDR3. CDR3: CASSRGADYGYTF. CDR3 DNA: TGTGCCAGCTCACGAGGTGCCGACTATGGCTACACCTTC.

This clone was detected a few times. The gene calls are TRBV7-2 and TRBJ2-1; the match to TRBD2 covers 10 bases. This CDR3 region has 15 residues. The J segment lost 6 bases and the V segment lost 5 bases, leaving 7 bases of the junction unmatched. Per the germline V gene, CDR1 is SGHTA and CDR2 is FQGNSA. The CDR3 is CASSKAGGRFNEQFF. The CDR3 DNA is TGTGCCAGCAGCAAAGCGGGGGGGCGTTTCAATGAGCAGTTCTTC. Full variable domain (rest looked up from reference TRBV7-2 and TRBJ2-1): GAGVSQSPSNKVTEKGKDVELRCDPISGHTALYWYRQSLGQGLEFLIYFQGNSAPDKSGLPSDRFSAERTGGSVSTLTIQRTQQEDSAVYLCASSKAGGRFNEQFFGPGTRLTVL.

The J gene is TRBJ2-1, the V gene TRBV5-6, with 7 positions matching TRBD2. Germline assignment: CDR1 SGHDT and CDR2 YYEEEE. Trimming cost V 0 bases and J 10 bases; bases outside gene matches: 10. The CDR3 runs 15 residues. CDR3 bases: TGTGCCAGCAGCTTGGCTAAACCCTTACTAGCGGAGCAGTTCTTC. Translated, it gives CASSLAKPLLAEQFF.

J is TRBJ1-2 and V is TRBV6-1; a weak D match, TRBD1 (5 bases). This CDR3 spans 13 amino acids. Per the germline V gene, CDR1 is MNHNS and CDR2 is SASEGT. The germline V and J ends were trimmed by 6 bases and 5 bases, with 13 bases remaining between them. The CDR3 loop reads CASRSGGTYGYTF. DNA of the CDR3: TGTGCCAGCAGGTCGGGGGGGACGTATGGCTACACCTTC.

This clone was observed a few times. J is TRBJ1-4 and V is TRBV19; D perhaps matches TRBD1 (6 bases). Per germline, CDR1 LNHDA and CDR2 SQIVND (reference sequence). The V and J ends lost 3 bases and 2 bases respectively, with 10 bases between them. The CDR3 extends over 15 amino acids. CDR3 protein: CASSIRGATNEKLFF. The CDR3 DNA follows: TGTGCCAGTAGTATCCGGGGGGCCACTAATGAAAAACTGTTTTTT.

V usage is TRBV6-5 and J usage is TRBJ1-1; no clear D gene. Deletions cut 7 bases from V and 0 bases from J, with 15 bases between. Germline lookup yields CDR1 MNHEY and CDR2 SVGAGI. The CDR3 is 15 residues long. The CDR3 coding sequence is TGTGCCAGCACCACCTCAGGCCTAATGAACACTGAAGCTTTCTTT. Amino acids: CASTTSGLMNTEAFF.

This clone was counted a few times. The V call is TRBV27, the J call TRBJ2-1; 12 bases are a match to TRBD2. J gave up 8 bases and V 3 bases, and 5 bases lay outside the gene matches. CDR1 and CDR2 (germline): MNHEY, SMNVEV (reference sequence). The CDR3 sequence is 15 residues long. The DNA for the CDR3 is TGTGCCAGCAGTTTGACTAGCGGGAGACTCGATGAGCAGTTCTTC. It specifies CASSLTSGRLDEQFF.

This clone was observed a few times. The V call is TRBV5-1, the J call TRBJ2-7; possibly TRBD2 for D (6 bases). V lost 5 bases to trimming and J lost 4 bases, with 16 bases between them. The CDR3 has 14 residues. Germline V gene data show CDR1 as SGHRS and CDR2 as YFSETQ. As DNA, the CDR3 is TGCGCCAGCAGGGAGACCGGGACTCCTTACGAGCAGTACTTC. The encoded protein is CASRETGTPYEQYF.

This clone turned up a few times. This chain connects TRBV5-1 to TRBJ2-1; TRBD1 agrees at 10 bases. This CDR3 contains 16 residues. The germline V gene has CDR1 SGHRS and CDR2 YFSETQ. V shed 4 bases and J 4 bases; nucleotides not matched to a gene: 8. The CDR3 bases are TGCGCCAGCAGCAACCGGGACAGGGGCGTTTACAATGAGCAGTTCTTC. Translation: CASSNRDRGVYNEQFF.

This clone has more than one count but fewer than ten. The J gene is TRBJ1-1, the V gene TRBV19; perhaps TRBD1 as D (6 bases). V was pared by 3 bases and J by 3 bases, with 11 bases between. The CDR3 contains 14 residues. CDR1 and CDR2 (germline): LNHDA, SQIVND (reference sequence). The CDR3 DNA is TGTGCCAGTAGTATCCACAGGGCGTACACTGAAGCTTTCTTT. Amino acids: CASSIHRAYTEAFF.

This clone was detected a few times. J is TRBJ1-2 and V is TRBV7-2; D is perhaps TRBD1 (6 bases). Trimming left V 5 bases short and J 6 bases short, with 13 bases between. From germline, CDR1 is SGHTA and CDR2 FQGNSA. The CDR3 is 13 residues long. The CDR3 DNA reads as TGTGCCAGCAGCCCCTCTGGGGGCGATGGCTACACCTTC. Its protein product is CASSPSGGDGYTF.

This clone has a handful of counts. The junction and the germline gene differ at one end; a read error may be behind it. The chain combines TRBV30 with TRBJ1-1, with unresolved D. The CDR3 has 15 amino acids. The germline V gene encodes CDR1 GTSNPN and CDR2 SVGIG (reference sequence). The CDR3 bases are TGTACCTGGAGGGAAATGGGCTTCATGAACACTGAAGCTTTCTTT. Translating it yields CTWREMGFMNTEAFF.